This paragraph reports one TCR beta chain. Its antigen is currently unknown. This entry comes from a study of CD8+CD57+ T cells in acquired aplastic anemia. Across the study: Sorted CD4+ and CD8+ cells gave an average of around 3.1 ug of DNA.

The CDR3 contains 14 residues. Germline CDR1 reads SNHLY; CDR2 reads FYNNEI. V trimming: 6 bases; J trimming: 5 bases; junction bases outside the gene matches: 4. Patients included in sequencing had previously demonstrated CD8+CD57+ cell expansion by flow cytometry. Prior therapy had not been administered to any patient at the time of blood sampling. Findings and caveats of the study: In common between the patients and the controls were nearly 30 CD8+ CDR3 sequences.

The use of genomic DNA as template underpinned the TCR beta VDJ and CDR3 profiling. MiXCR, applied by TCRdb to the reads, yields one record per CDR3 protein. In the table there are 80,000 to 100,000 distinct CDR3 sequences, about 66% of which are singletons. The specimen was sorted CD4+, CD8+, or CD8+CD57+ T cells (not recorded which) from PBMCs. The clonotype comes from a human donor with aplastic anemia. The chain carries TRBV2 and TRBJ2-1; 10 bases align to TRBD2. The CDR3 DNA follows: TGTGCCAGCAGCAGGACTAGCGGCCACAATGAGCAGTTCTTC. Translated, it gives CASSRTSGHNEQFF.